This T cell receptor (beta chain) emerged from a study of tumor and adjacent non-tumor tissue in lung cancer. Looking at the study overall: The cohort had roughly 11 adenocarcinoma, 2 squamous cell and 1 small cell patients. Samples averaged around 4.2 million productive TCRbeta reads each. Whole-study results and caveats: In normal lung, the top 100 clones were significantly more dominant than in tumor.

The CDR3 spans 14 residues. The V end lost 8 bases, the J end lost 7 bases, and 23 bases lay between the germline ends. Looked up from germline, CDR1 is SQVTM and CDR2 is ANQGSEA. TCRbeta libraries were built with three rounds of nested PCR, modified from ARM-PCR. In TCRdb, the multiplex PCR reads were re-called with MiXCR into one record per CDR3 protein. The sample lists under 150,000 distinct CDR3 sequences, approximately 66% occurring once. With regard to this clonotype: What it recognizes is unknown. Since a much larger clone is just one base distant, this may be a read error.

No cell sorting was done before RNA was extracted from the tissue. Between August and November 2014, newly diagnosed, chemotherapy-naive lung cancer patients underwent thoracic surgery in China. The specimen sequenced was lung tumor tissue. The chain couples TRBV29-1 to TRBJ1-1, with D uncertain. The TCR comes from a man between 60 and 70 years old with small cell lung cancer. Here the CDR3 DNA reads TGCAGCATTGTGACGTCAGGCTGGGAAGGTGAAGCTTTCTTT. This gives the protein CSIVTSGWEGEAFF.